This T cell receptor beta chain appears in the sequencing data of a study of response to subunit inactivated influenza vaccine. Study outcomes and limitations: The authors proposed limited new T cell recruitment per seasonal influenza vaccination.

The germline V and J ends were trimmed by 10 bases and 0 bases, with 13 bases remaining between them. The CDR3 is 13 amino acids. The germline V gene encodes CDR1 ENHRY and CDR2 SYGVKD. TCRdb passed the RT-PCR reads through MiXCR, listing each CDR3 protein once. Among hundreds of thousands of distinct CDR3 sequences listed, less than 10% were seen once. The sample holds many counts of this clonotype. What it recognizes is unknown. The chain joins TRBV10-3 to TRBJ2-7; no clear D. The sequence was collected from a man aged 50-75 years who received an inactivated influenza vaccine. This specimen was PBMCs from blood, taken less than 30 months after vaccination. The DNA of the CDR3 is TGTGCCACCAGCTACCTGAGCTCCTACGAGCAGTACTTC. This translates into CATSYLSSYEQYF.